These 14 T cell receptor beta chains were all obtained from the same sample, sequenced in a study of cytomegalovirus exposure and HLA in healthy donors. PCR was performed using 60 Vbeta and 13 Jbeta primers. Clones were sequenced by immunoSEQ multiplex PCR, and TCRdb holds only the in-frame ones, with some missing. The repertoire includes under 150,000 clones, 78% of them detected once, and 3% sits in the top ten. Specimen: PBMCs. The receptors were gathered from a man aged 40-50 years in good health and CMV-seropositive.

The V gene is TRBV5-1, the J gene TRBJ2-1; perhaps TRBD2 as D (6 bases). The germline gives CDR1 SGHRS, CDR2 YFSETQ. The CDR3 totals 16 residues. V lost 4 bases and J lost 0, with 14 bases in between. CDR3 residues: CASSPRSGRSYNEQFF. The CDR3 nucleotides read TGCGCCAGCAGCCCTAGGAGCGGGCGCTCCTACAATGAGCAGTTCTTC.

Worth noting for this clone: The junction and the germline gene differ at one end; a read error may be behind it. The rearrangement uses TRBV7-3 and TRBJ2-2, with D possibly matching TRBD2 (5 bases). The CDR3 covers 16 residues. Germline CDR1 is SGHTA and CDR2 is FQGTGA. The CDR3 protein is CASSLTLGNGGGELFF. CDR3 nucleotides: TGTGCCAGCAGCCTAACCCTGGGGAATGGAGGCGGGGAGCTGTTTTTT.

The chain combines TRBV11-2 with TRBJ2-5, with 9 bases fitting TRBD1. The J call may be in error: the DNA end matches TRBJ2-7 better. Germline V CDR1 and CDR2: SGHAT, FQNNGV. The CDR3 has 17 amino acids. CDR3 region: CASSSVKRDREFHEQYF. The CDR3 DNA is TGTGCCAGCAGCTCAGTCAAGAGGGACAGGGAGTTCCACGAGCAGTACTTC.

The chain combines TRBV11-3 with TRBJ1-1; a possible D gene is TRBD1 (6 bases). The CDR3 spans 13 residues. Germline CDR1 and CDR2: SGHNT and YENEEA. V lost 5 bases and J lost 6, with 13 bases in between. The CDR3: CASSPRTEAEAFF. The CDR3 nucleotides read TGTGCCAGCAGCCCCCGGACAGAGGCTGAAGCTTTCTTT.

The chain carries TRBV14 and TRBJ2-7; D uncertain. Trimming took off 5 bases at V and 7 bases at J, with 9 bases between the two ends. The CDR3 sequence is 11 residues long. Germline lookup yields CDR1 SGHDN and CDR2 FVKESK. Here the CDR3 reads CASSYNKEQYF. As DNA, the CDR3 is TGTGCCAGCAGCTATAACAAGGAGCAGTACTTC.

This sequence joins TRBV30 and TRBJ2-5; TRBD1 is a possible D gene (6 bases). Trimming removed 3 bases at V and 5 bases at J, with 22 bases between. The CDR3 loop spans 16 amino acids. Germline CDR1 reads GTSNPN; CDR2 reads SVGIG (reference sequence). This chain's CDR3 is CAWSPKGRGNLETQYF. DNA of the CDR3: TGTGCCTGGAGCCCCAAGGGCAGGGGTAATCTGGAGACCCAGTACTTC.

The sample holds a few counts of this clone. J is TRBJ1-1 and V is TRBV18; no firm D call. The V and J ends lost 6 bases and 1 base respectively, with 9 bases between them. This CDR3 contains 13 residues. The germline gives CDR1 KGHSH, CDR2 LQKENI. CDR3 loop: CASSPGENTEAFF. The CDR3 DNA reads as TGTGCCAGCTCCCCAGGAGAGAACACTGAAGCTTTCTTT.

This rearrangement joins TRBV20-1 to TRBJ1-5; tentatively, D is TRBD1 (5 bases). Germline V gene lookup returns CDR1 DFQATT and CDR2 SNEGSKA (reference sequence). The CDR3 is 9 residues long. The ends were cut back, 6 bases at V and 9 bases at J, with 6 bases in the middle. CDR3 sequence reads: CSAGRPQHF. For the CDR3, the DNA is TGCAGTGCGGGGCGGCCCCAGCATTTT.

The V call is TRBV7-3, the J call TRBJ2-1; TRBD2 aligns across 7 bases. The CDR3 has 16 residues. J was trimmed by 7 bases and V by 5 bases; bases with no gene match: 14. Looked up from germline, CDR1 is SGHTA and CDR2 is FQGTGA. The CDR3 DNA is TGTGCCAGCAGCCCACTTCTGGGGGGGAAGATAAATGAGCAGTTCTTC. Amino acid sequence: CASSPLLGGKINEQFF. The full variable domain, completed using reference TRBV7-3 and TRBJ2-1, is GAGVSQTPSNKVTEKGKYVELRCDPISGHTALYWYRQSLGQGPEFLIYFQGTGAADDSGLPNDRFFAVRPEGSVSTLKIQRTERGDSAVYLCASSPLLGGKINEQFFGPGTRLTVL.

The chain joins TRBV5-1 to TRBJ1-5; tentative D call: TRBD1 (5 bases). In germline, CDR1 is SGHRS, CDR2 YFSETQ. V dropped 1 base and J dropped 7 bases, with 9 bases sitting between them. This CDR3 comprises 13 residues. The DNA of the CDR3 is TGCGCCAGCAGCTTGTTCGGGGGACAGCCCCAGCATTTT. The encoded protein is CASSLFGGQPQHF.

The V call is TRBV19, the J call TRBJ2-7; 10 bases align to TRBD2. After removal of 8 bases from V and 1 base from J, the junction contained 8 bases not matched to a gene. The CDR3 has 15 residues. CDR1 and CDR2 (germline): LNHDA, SQIVND (reference sequence). CDR3 amino acids: CASSLASGRSYEQYF. The CDR3 bases are TGTGCCAGTTCCTTAGCTAGCGGGAGATCCTACGAGCAGTACTTC.

This chain joins TRBV19 and TRBJ1-5, with TRBD1 matching 8 bases. The CDR3 covers 18 residues. With V trimmed by 3 bases and J by 2 bases, 12 bases remained unmatched. Germline values: CDR1 LNHDA, CDR2 SQIVND (reference sequence). The CDR3 reads CASSIPPQGAFGNQPQHF. The CDR3 DNA sequence: TGTGCCAGTAGTATCCCCCCGCAGGGGGCCTTCGGCAATCAGCCCCAGCATTTT.

CDR3 bases: TGTGCCAGCAGAACCACAGGGACGTACGAGCAGTACTTC. Amino acids: CASRTTGTYEQYF. The gene calls are TRBV28 and TRBJ2-7; tentatively, D is TRBD1 (6 bases). Deletions cut 6 bases from V and 4 bases from J, with 13 bases between. The CDR3 is made up of 13 amino acids. Germline V gene lookup returns CDR1 MDHEN and CDR2 SYDVKM.

The chain is built from TRBV7-6 and TRBJ1-2; 7 bases align to TRBD1. The V gene end was trimmed by 1 base and the J gene end by 2 bases; junction bases not matched to a gene: 10. The germline gives CDR1 SGHVS, CDR2 FNYEAQ. This CDR3 spans 17 amino acids. DNA for the CDR3: TGTGCCAGCAGCTTAGGTTCCTTTGGACAGGTCAACTATGGCTACACCTTC. Translated, it gives CASSLGSFGQVNYGYTF.